This is a list of T cell receptor beta chains from one sample in a study of T cells expressing NK-cell markers. TCRdb reprocessed the 5' RACE reads and stores each CDR3 protein as one record, lacking DNA. This sample's table reports around 380,000 distinct CDR3 sequences. Sequencing was carried out using blood T cells: a sorted CD56 or NKG2C T cell subset, CD4+ or CD8+ T cells, or bulk PBMC T cells (not recorded which). These receptors were obtained from a woman between 50 and 59 years old in good health. Each CDR3 is given with its conserved first and last residue. The order of the fields is V gene, J gene, CDR3 protein.

v_call: TRBV5-1
j_call: TRBJ2-7
cdr3_aa: CASSWDGHYEQYF

v_call: TRBV12-3/TRBV12-4
j_call: TRBJ1-1
cdr3_aa: CASSSFLGGSVNTEAFF

v_call: TRBV6-5
j_call: TRBJ1-2
cdr3_aa: CASSYSHQGQSGYTF

v_call: TRBV11-2
j_call: TRBJ2-7
cdr3_aa: CASSQPGWGEQYF

v_call: TRBV6-5
j_call: TRBJ1-2
cdr3_aa: CASSYSQDYGYTF

v_call: TRBV6-1
j_call: TRBJ1-1
cdr3_aa: CASRSQGTVWAFF

v_call: TRBV27
j_call: TRBJ2-3
cdr3_aa: CASSLYAYTDTQYF

v_call: TRBV20-1
j_call: TRBJ2-1
cdr3_aa: CSAVRLADPLYNEQFF

v_call: TRBV24-1
j_call: TRBJ2-3
cdr3_aa: CATSEGAGVADTQYF

v_call: TRBV12-3/TRBV12-4
j_call: TRBJ2-1
cdr3_aa: CASRRQGAFDEQFF

v_call: TRBV10-3
j_call: TRBJ2-1
cdr3_aa: CAISDRRELSSYNEQFF

v_call: TRBV12-3/TRBV12-4
j_call: TRBJ2-2
cdr3_aa: CASSPLTAQTNTGELFF

v_call: TRBV5-1
j_call: TRBJ1-4
cdr3_aa: CASSLALGNEKLFF

v_call: TRBV12-3/TRBV12-4
j_call: TRBJ2-3
cdr3_aa: CASSSSRLAGTQYF

v_call: TRBV20-1
j_call: TRBJ1-2
cdr3_aa: CSARDGVGGVVGYTF

v_call: TRBV6-5
j_call: TRBJ2-2
cdr3_aa: CASSYQGTGGTGELFF

v_call: TRBV7-9
j_call: TRBJ1-2
cdr3_aa: CASSLPSQNGYTF

v_call: TRBV7-8
j_call: TRBJ1-6
cdr3_aa: CASSLARAGDNSPLHF

v_call: TRBV29-1
j_call: TRBJ2-1
cdr3_aa: CSVGTLNYNEQFF

v_call: TRBV6-5
j_call: TRBJ1-1
cdr3_aa: CASSYTPTNTEAFF

v_call: TRBV2
j_call: TRBJ1-1
cdr3_aa: CASSLAQVRNTEAFF

v_call: TRBV6-2/TRBV6-3
j_call: TRBJ2-4
cdr3_aa: CASSYPDQLGNQYF

v_call: TRBV29-1
j_call: TRBJ2-2
cdr3_aa: CSAQREGSGELFF

v_call: TRBV12-3/TRBV12-4
j_call: TRBJ2-5
cdr3_aa: CASSPNTVSGETQYF

v_call: TRBV10-3
j_call: TRBJ2-2
cdr3_aa: CAIRKNYPGQGYTGELFF

v_call: TRBV10-3
j_call: TRBJ2-1
cdr3_aa: CAISASEKNEQFF

v_call: TRBV20-1
j_call: TRBJ2-5
cdr3_aa: CSARWAGGKETQYF

v_call: TRBV20-1
j_call: TRBJ1-3
cdr3_aa: CSARESGNTIYF

v_call: TRBV7-8
j_call: TRBJ2-1
cdr3_aa: CASSPPGRLARRDEQFF

v_call: TRBV12-3/TRBV12-4
j_call: TRBJ2-7
cdr3_aa: CASSFQGFYEQYF

v_call: TRBV12-3/TRBV12-4
j_call: TRBJ2-1
cdr3_aa: CASSPSGRGNEQFF

v_call: TRBV10-1
j_call: TRBJ2-4
cdr3_aa: CASSPGGPKNIQYF

v_call: TRBV5-1
j_call: TRBJ2-5
cdr3_aa: CASSLQDRQEETQYF

v_call: TRBV9
j_call: TRBJ2-1
cdr3_aa: CASSATDRDNEQFF

v_call: TRBV20-1
j_call: TRBJ2-7
cdr3_aa: CSASARTSGSSYEQYF

v_call: TRBV6-1
j_call: TRBJ1-1
cdr3_aa: CASFPVQSNTEAFF

v_call: TRBV27
j_call: TRBJ2-1
cdr3_aa: CASSSHTGTGHNEQFF

v_call: TRBV5-5
j_call: TRBJ2-1
cdr3_aa: CASSPRLAGEDEQFF

v_call: TRBV3-1
j_call: TRBJ2-7
cdr3_aa: CASSQNSGAYEQYF

v_call: TRBV6-2/TRBV6-3
j_call: TRBJ2-1
cdr3_aa: CASNSGVEQFF

v_call: TRBV13
j_call: TRBJ2-1
cdr3_aa: CASSKDRANEQFF

v_call: TRBV5-4
j_call: TRBJ2-3
cdr3_aa: CASSFQGQGADTQYF

v_call: TRBV20-1
j_call: TRBJ1-3
cdr3_aa: CSARDVSRTSDTIYF

v_call: TRBV12-3/TRBV12-4
j_call: TRBJ2-1
cdr3_aa: CARLWRRNNEQFF

v_call: TRBV5-4
j_call: TRBJ2-3
cdr3_aa: CASSLMGQGADTQYF

v_call: TRBV5-5
j_call: TRBJ2-1
cdr3_aa: CASSLVLNYNEQFF

v_call: TRBV5-6
j_call: TRBJ2-7
cdr3_aa: CASRKLAGGTYEQYF

v_call: TRBV7-8
j_call: TRBJ1-1
cdr3_aa: CASSLLKTGGTEAFF

v_call: TRBV19
j_call: TRBJ2-2
cdr3_aa: CASSIVLQNTGELFF

v_call: TRBV20-1
j_call: TRBJ2-1
cdr3_aa: CSAYPVVAGWDEQFF

v_call: TRBV6-1
j_call: TRBJ2-1
cdr3_aa: CASSVPRDDYNEQFF

v_call: TRBV5-4
j_call: TRBJ2-2
cdr3_aa: CASSLGFLRTGENVGELFF

v_call: TRBV5-6
j_call: TRBJ1-1
cdr3_aa: CASSFPQHTEAFF

v_call: TRBV12-3/TRBV12-4
j_call: TRBJ2-1
cdr3_aa: CASSLDPAGGPRDEQFF

v_call: TRBV29-1
j_call: TRBJ1-1
cdr3_aa: CSVGDTINTEAFF

v_call: TRBV20-1
j_call: TRBJ2-3
cdr3_aa: CSARENLAGIGGTSTDTQYF

v_call: TRBV20-1
j_call: TRBJ1-4
cdr3_aa: CSADRVTATNEKLFF

v_call: TRBV5-5
j_call: TRBJ2-1
cdr3_aa: CASSWDPTSGSYNEQFF

v_call: TRBV15
j_call: TRBJ2-7
cdr3_aa: CATSNRTLPYEQYF